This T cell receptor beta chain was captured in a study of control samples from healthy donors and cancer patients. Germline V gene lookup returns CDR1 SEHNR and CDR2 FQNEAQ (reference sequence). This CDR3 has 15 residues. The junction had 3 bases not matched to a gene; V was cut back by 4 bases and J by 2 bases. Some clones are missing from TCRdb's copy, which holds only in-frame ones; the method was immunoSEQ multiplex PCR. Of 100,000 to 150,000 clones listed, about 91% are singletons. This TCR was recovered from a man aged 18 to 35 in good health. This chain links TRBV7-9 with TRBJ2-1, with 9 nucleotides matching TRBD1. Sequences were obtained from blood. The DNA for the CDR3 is TGTGCCAGCAGCTCGGGACAGGGCCCCTACAATGAGCAGTTCTTC. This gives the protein CASSSGQGPYNEQFF.